These T cell receptor beta chains were read from a single sample in a study of shared clonotypes between healthy human individuals. Data came from immunoSEQ multiplex PCR; TCRdb stores just in-frame clones and leaves some out. The sample consists of 2 million to 3 million clones, over 85% of them appearing once. The sequenced material came from naive CD4+ T cells from PBMCs. These receptors all stem from a man younger than 35 in good health. Some clones in this sample may be carry-over from other donors' samples. CDR3s include the opening cysteine and the closing phenylalanine or tryptophan. The order of the fields is J gene, clone size, CDR3 length, V gene, D gene, CDR3 protein, CDR3 DNA. The D gene is left open where the match is weak. The size field is filled for only some rows; it gives once, few, many or a size class.

j_call: TRBJ1-4
clone_size: -
cdr3_length: 15
v_call: TRBV5-5
d_call: -
cdr3_aa: CASSLTGKTNEKLFF
cdr3_nt: TGTGCCAGCAGCCTCACCGGGAAGACTAATGAAAAACTGTTTTTT

j_call: TRBJ2-2
clone_size: -
cdr3_length: 16
v_call: TRBV6-6
d_call: -
cdr3_aa: CASSYSKDRPAGELFF
cdr3_nt: TGTGCCAGCAGTTACTCGAAAGACCGGCCAGCCGGGGAGCTGTTTTTT

j_call: TRBJ1-2
clone_size: -
cdr3_length: 13
v_call: TRBV29-1
d_call: -
cdr3_aa: CSVSTGTNYGYTF
cdr3_nt: TGCAGCGTTTCTACCGGGACGAACTATGGCTACACCTTC

j_call: TRBJ1-1
clone_size: few
cdr3_length: 13
v_call: TRBV11-1
d_call: -
cdr3_aa: CASSLSGGTEAFF
cdr3_nt: TGTGCCAGCAGCTTGTCTGGGGGTACTGAAGCTTTCTTT

j_call: TRBJ1-1
clone_size: -
cdr3_length: 13
v_call: TRBV30
d_call: -
cdr3_aa: CAWSIDINTEAFF
cdr3_nt: TGTGCCTGGAGTATAGACATAAACACTGAAGCTTTCTTT

j_call: TRBJ1-5
clone_size: -
cdr3_length: 14
v_call: TRBV30
d_call: -
cdr3_aa: CAWSVRQLNQPQHF
cdr3_nt: TGTGCCTGGAGTGTACGGCAGTTGAATCAGCCCCAGCATTTT

j_call: TRBJ1-2
clone_size: -
cdr3_length: 13
v_call: TRBV27
d_call: -
cdr3_aa: CASSWGAGYGYTF
cdr3_nt: TGTGCCAGCAGTTGGGGGGCGGGTTATGGCTACACCTTC

j_call: TRBJ1-1
clone_size: -
cdr3_length: 14
v_call: TRBV5-1
d_call: TRBD1
cdr3_aa: CASSNDRGPTEAFF
cdr3_nt: TGCGCCAGCAGCAACGACAGGGGCCCCACTGAAGCTTTCTTT

j_call: TRBJ2-5
clone_size: -
cdr3_length: 15
v_call: TRBV11-2
d_call: -
cdr3_aa: CASSQGPTGGETQYF
cdr3_nt: TGTGCCAGCAGTCAGGGACCAACTGGGGGAGAGACCCAGTACTTC

j_call: TRBJ2-7
clone_size: -
cdr3_length: 18
v_call: TRBV5-6
d_call: TRBD2
cdr3_aa: CASSLPRTSGSRPYEQYF
cdr3_nt: TGTGCCAGCAGCCTCCCGCGGACTAGCGGGAGTCGCCCCTACGAGCAGTACTTC

j_call: TRBJ2-7
clone_size: -
cdr3_length: 14
v_call: TRBV19
d_call: -
cdr3_aa: CASGWGEPSYEQYF
cdr3_nt: TGTGCCAGTGGCTGGGGCGAACCCTCCTACGAGCAGTACTTC

j_call: TRBJ1-2
clone_size: -
cdr3_length: 16
v_call: TRBV19
d_call: -
cdr3_aa: CASSPPGRAETSGYTF
cdr3_nt: TGTGCCAGTAGTCCCCCCGGCAGGGCCGAGACCAGCGGCTACACCTTC

j_call: TRBJ2-3
clone_size: -
cdr3_length: 14
v_call: TRBV18
d_call: -
cdr3_aa: CASQEVAGTDTQYF
cdr3_nt: TGTGCCAGCCAAGAGGTAGCAGGCACAGATACGCAGTATTTT

j_call: TRBJ2-5
clone_size: -
cdr3_length: 14
v_call: TRBV7-6
d_call: -
cdr3_aa: CASSATTKQETQYF
cdr3_nt: TGTGCCAGCAGCGCGACCACGAAACAAGAGACCCAGTACTTC

j_call: TRBJ1-1
clone_size: -
cdr3_length: 13
v_call: TRBV7-3
d_call: -
cdr3_aa: CASSYGGRTEAFF
cdr3_nt: TGTGCCAGCAGCTACGGAGGCCGCACTGAAGCTTTCTTT

j_call: TRBJ2-7
clone_size: once
cdr3_length: 19
v_call: TRBV5-6
d_call: TRBD2
cdr3_aa: CASSWGGSLAGGPVNEQYF
cdr3_nt: TGTGCCAGCAGCTGGGGCGGATCACTAGCGGGAGGGCCAGTCAACGAGCAGTACTTC

j_call: TRBJ2-7
clone_size: -
cdr3_length: 16
v_call: TRBV28
d_call: TRBD2
cdr3_aa: CASSLLTSGSSYEQYF
cdr3_nt: TGTGCCAGCAGTTTATTAACTAGCGGTTCCTCCTACGAGCAGTACTTC

j_call: TRBJ1-2
clone_size: -
cdr3_length: 13
v_call: TRBV5-1
d_call: TRBD1
cdr3_aa: CASSRSGGSGYTF
cdr3_nt: TGCGCCAGCAGCCGTTCAGGGGGTTCGGGCTACACCTTC

j_call: TRBJ2-7
clone_size: -
cdr3_length: 14
v_call: TRBV27
d_call: -
cdr3_aa: CASSLRVRKYEQYF
cdr3_nt: TGTGCCAGCAGTTTACGGGTTCGGAAATACGAGCAGTACTTC

j_call: TRBJ2-3
clone_size: -
cdr3_length: 17
v_call: TRBV5-8
d_call: -
cdr3_aa: CASSLVSQALSTDTQYF
cdr3_nt: TGTGCCAGCAGCTTGGTTTCACAGGCCCTTAGCACAGATACGCAGTATTTT

j_call: TRBJ2-5
clone_size: once
cdr3_length: 18
v_call: TRBV6-1
d_call: -
cdr3_aa: CASSEVGWRGVWEETQYF
cdr3_nt: TGTGCCAGCAGTGAAGTTGGGTGGCGAGGAGTCTGGGAGGAGACCCAGTACTTC

j_call: TRBJ2-1
clone_size: -
cdr3_length: 16
v_call: TRBV9
d_call: TRBD2
cdr3_aa: CASSGKAGGSYNEQFF
cdr3_nt: TGTGCCAGCAGCGGGAAAGCGGGGGGCTCCTACAATGAGCAGTTCTTC

j_call: TRBJ1-1
clone_size: -
cdr3_length: 13
v_call: TRBV28
d_call: -
cdr3_aa: CASRLDRNTEAFF
cdr3_nt: TGTGCCAGCAGGCTAGACAGGAACACTGAAGCTTTCTTT

j_call: TRBJ2-2
clone_size: -
cdr3_length: 16
v_call: TRBV9
d_call: -
cdr3_aa: CASSVVAGSNTGELFF
cdr3_nt: TGTGCCAGCAGCGTAGTGGCAGGATCGAACACCGGGGAGCTGTTTTTT

j_call: TRBJ1-5
clone_size: -
cdr3_length: 13
v_call: TRBV6-5
d_call: TRBD1
cdr3_aa: CASRKQGNQPQHF
cdr3_nt: TGTGCCAGCAGGAAACAGGGGAATCAGCCCCAGCATTTT

j_call: TRBJ2-5
clone_size: -
cdr3_length: 14
v_call: TRBV9
d_call: TRBD1
cdr3_aa: CASSARQGRETQYF
cdr3_nt: TGTGCCAGCAGCGCCCGACAGGGGAGAGAGACCCAGTACTTC

j_call: TRBJ1-4
clone_size: -
cdr3_length: 17
v_call: TRBV7-8
d_call: -
cdr3_aa: CASSALGAGRTNEKLFF
cdr3_nt: TGTGCCAGCAGCGCCCTGGGGGCAGGGAGAACTAATGAAAAACTGTTTTTT

j_call: TRBJ2-7
clone_size: -
cdr3_length: 17
v_call: TRBV5-1
d_call: TRBD2
cdr3_aa: CASSLEGGKFGAGEQYF
cdr3_nt: TGCGCCAGCAGCTTGGAGGGAGGGAAATTTGGTGCTGGCGAGCAGTACTTC

j_call: TRBJ2-3
clone_size: -
cdr3_length: 12
v_call: TRBV28
d_call: TRBD1
cdr3_aa: CGTGQGRDTQYF
cdr3_nt: TGTGGGACGGGACAGGGAAGAGATACGCAGTATTTT

j_call: TRBJ2-3
clone_size: -
cdr3_length: 15
v_call: TRBV30
d_call: TRBD2
cdr3_aa: CAWRPRLAGADTQYF
cdr3_nt: TGTGCCTGGAGGCCCCGACTAGCGGGAGCAGATACGCAGTATTTT

j_call: TRBJ2-1
clone_size: -
cdr3_length: 14
v_call: TRBV7-9
d_call: -
cdr3_aa: CASSFGSSYNEQFF
cdr3_nt: TGTGCCAGCAGCTTTGGGAGCTCCTACAATGAGCAGTTCTTC

j_call: TRBJ1-2
clone_size: -
cdr3_length: 13
v_call: TRBV5-5
d_call: -
cdr3_aa: CASSLREGYGYTF
cdr3_nt: TGTGCCAGCAGCTTGAGGGAAGGCTATGGCTACACCTTC

j_call: TRBJ1-1
clone_size: -
cdr3_length: 15
v_call: TRBV28
d_call: TRBD1
cdr3_aa: CASSLSTGVNTEAFF
cdr3_nt: TGTGCCAGCAGTTTATCTACAGGGGTGAACACTGAAGCTTTCTTT

j_call: TRBJ1-1
clone_size: -
cdr3_length: 18
v_call: TRBV7-8
d_call: -
cdr3_aa: CASSPRKGGTPDNTEAFF
cdr3_nt: TGTGCCAGCAGCCCCCGTAAGGGGGGTACTCCGGATAACACTGAAGCTTTCTTT

j_call: TRBJ1-3
clone_size: once
cdr3_length: 16
v_call: TRBV18
d_call: -
cdr3_aa: CASSPGQMSSGNTIYF
cdr3_nt: TGTGCCAGCTCACCAGGACAGATGAGCTCTGGAAACACCATATATTTT

j_call: TRBJ1-1
clone_size: -
cdr3_length: 13
v_call: TRBV19
d_call: -
cdr3_aa: CASSRGFGTEAFF
cdr3_nt: TGTGCCAGTAGCCGCGGATTCGGCACTGAAGCTTTCTTT

j_call: TRBJ2-7
clone_size: -
cdr3_length: 13
v_call: TRBV7-3
d_call: -
cdr3_aa: CASSLDGPYEQYF
cdr3_nt: TGTGCCAGCAGCTTGGACGGACCCTACGAGCAGTACTTC

j_call: TRBJ2-3
clone_size: -
cdr3_length: 14
v_call: TRBV4-2
d_call: -
cdr3_aa: CASSQDRVADTQYF
cdr3_nt: TGTGCCAGCAGCCAAGATCGCGTCGCAGATACGCAGTATTTT

j_call: TRBJ2-1
clone_size: -
cdr3_length: 17
v_call: TRBV7-2
d_call: TRBD2
cdr3_aa: CASSLVASGWVRNEQFF
cdr3_nt: TGTGCCAGCAGCTTAGTGGCTAGCGGGTGGGTACGGAATGAGCAGTTCTTC

j_call: TRBJ2-3
clone_size: -
cdr3_length: 17
v_call: TRBV28
d_call: TRBD2
cdr3_aa: CASSLRLAGGVADTQYF
cdr3_nt: TGTGCCAGCAGTTTAAGACTAGCGGGAGGAGTGGCAGATACGCAGTATTTT

j_call: TRBJ2-6
clone_size: -
cdr3_length: 17
v_call: TRBV19
d_call: TRBD1
cdr3_aa: CASSIERGTGAPNVLTF
cdr3_nt: TGTGCCAGTAGTATAGAGAGGGGGACAGGGGCGCCCAACGTCCTGACTTTC

j_call: TRBJ1-1
clone_size: -
cdr3_length: 15
v_call: TRBV7-3
d_call: -
cdr3_aa: CASSSRLGVPTEAFF
cdr3_nt: TGTGCCAGCAGCTCGCGCTTAGGGGTGCCCACTGAAGCTTTCTTT

j_call: TRBJ2-5
clone_size: once
cdr3_length: 11
v_call: TRBV2
d_call: -
cdr3_aa: CASSLRETQYF
cdr3_nt: TGTGCCAGCAGCCTCCGTGAGACCCAGTACTTC

j_call: TRBJ2-5
clone_size: -
cdr3_length: 12
v_call: TRBV2
d_call: -
cdr3_aa: CASKIVSGTQYF
cdr3_nt: TGTGCCAGCAAAATAGTATCGGGGACCCAGTACTTC

j_call: TRBJ2-7
clone_size: -
cdr3_length: 13
v_call: TRBV2
d_call: TRBD1
cdr3_aa: CASQGATISEQYF
cdr3_nt: TGTGCCAGCCAGGGGGCTACGATATCCGAGCAGTACTTC

j_call: TRBJ2-7
clone_size: -
cdr3_length: 16
v_call: TRBV28
d_call: TRBD2
cdr3_aa: CASTRGSSGSSYEQYF
cdr3_nt: TGTGCCAGCACTCGGGGGTCTAGCGGGAGCTCCTACGAGCAGTACTTC

j_call: TRBJ1-2
clone_size: -
cdr3_length: 15
v_call: TRBV7-2
d_call: TRBD1
cdr3_aa: CASSLKGQASYGYTF
cdr3_nt: TGTGCCAGCAGCTTAAAAGGACAGGCGAGCTATGGCTACACCTTC